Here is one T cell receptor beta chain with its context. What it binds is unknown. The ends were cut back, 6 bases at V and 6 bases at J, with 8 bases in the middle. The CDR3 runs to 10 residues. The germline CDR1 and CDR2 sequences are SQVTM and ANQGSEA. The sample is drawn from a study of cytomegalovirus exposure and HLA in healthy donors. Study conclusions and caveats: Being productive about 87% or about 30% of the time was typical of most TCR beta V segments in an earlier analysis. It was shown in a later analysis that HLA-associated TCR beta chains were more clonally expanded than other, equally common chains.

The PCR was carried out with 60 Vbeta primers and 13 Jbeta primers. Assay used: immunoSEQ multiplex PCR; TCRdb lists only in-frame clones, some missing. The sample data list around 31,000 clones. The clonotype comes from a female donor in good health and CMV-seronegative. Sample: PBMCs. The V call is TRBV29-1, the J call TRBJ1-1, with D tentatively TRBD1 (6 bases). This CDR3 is CSVQGPEAFF. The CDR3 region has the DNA TGCAGCGTACAGGGACCTGAAGCTTTCTTT.